The 27 T cell receptor beta chains reported below all come from one sample, sequenced in a study of spatial heterogeneity in lung cancer. Stated time point: blood at routine non-recurrence follow-up after resection. TCRdb reprocessed the 5' RACE reads via MiXCR and lists one record per CDR3 protein. The top ten clones hold roughly a tenth of a sample with some 36,000 distinct CDR3 sequences, roughly 7.8% of them seen once. The specimen comprised PBMCs, sampled at follow-up. Every receptor here comes from a male donor with early-stage non-small cell lung cancer.

At least ten counts were recorded for this clonotype. This chain links TRBV7-2 with TRBJ1-3; 10 nucleotides agree with TRBD1. J lost 6 bases, V lost 4 bases, and 6 bases had no gene match. Germline CDR1 and CDR2: SGHTA and FQGNSA. CDR3 length: 15 residues. The CDR3 is CASSSPGTGVNTIYF. Here the CDR3 DNA reads TGTGCCAGCAGCTCGCCCGGGACAGGGGTAAACACCATATATTTT.

This clonotype was seen ten or more times. The rearrangement joins TRBV11-2 to TRBJ2-7; D unclear. The CDR3 runs to 13 residues. V was clipped by 0 bases and J by 6 bases, with 9 bases between them. Per germline, CDR1 SGHAT and CDR2 FQNNGV. For the CDR3, the DNA is TGTGCCAGCAGCTTAGACTCTCACTCCGAGCAGTACTTC. It is translated as CASSLDSHSEQYF.

This clonotype was found many times. The chain carries TRBV24-1 and TRBJ1-2, with unresolved D. The V and J ends lost 8 bases and 5 bases respectively, with 17 bases between them. Per the germline V gene, CDR1 is KGHDR and CDR2 is SFDVKD. The CDR3 is 14 residues long. The CDR3, as DNA: TGTGCCACCACGACGGCAGTCCCGGGGTATGGCTACACCTTC. Amino acids: CATTTAVPGYGYTF.

A few counts support this clonotype. The genes are TRBV6-1 and TRBJ2-1; a weak D match, TRBD2 (7 bases). CDR3 length: 17 residues. With 1 base removed from V and 2 bases from J, the gap between germline ends came to 15 bases. Germline loops: CDR1 MNHNS, CDR2 SASEGT. CDR3 nucleotide sequence: TGTGCCAGCAGTGAAGACGGCGGGGGCCTAACCTACAATGAGCAGTTCTTC. Translation gives CASSEDGGGLTYNEQFF.

This clonotype was seen repeatedly, ten times or more. The chain employs TRBV5-1 and TRBJ1-2; 9 nucleotides align to TRBD1. The CDR3 runs to 17 residues. Germline-derived CDR1 and CDR2 are SGHRS and YFSETQ. The ends lost 4 bases at V and 4 bases at J; junction bases unmatched: 14. For the CDR3, the DNA is TGCGCCAGCAGCCCCACCGGAACAGGGGGCAGTATCTATGGCTACACCTTC. Translation gives CASSPTGTGGSIYGYTF.

The sample holds many counts of this clonotype. The chain recombines TRBV7-6 with TRBJ2-1, with D hard to call. The CDR3 consists of 16 residues. Trimming cost V 5 bases and J 5 bases, with 19 bases left between them. The germline V gene has CDR1 SGHVS and CDR2 FNYEAQ. The CDR3 DNA reads as TGTGCCAGCAGCCCAGTGTCCGGCCTGGAGCACAATGAGCAGTTCTTC. This gives the protein CASSPVSGLEHNEQFF. The whole variable domain, filled in from reference TRBV7-6 and TRBJ2-1, reads GAGVSQSPRYKVTKRGQDVALRCDPISGHVSLYWYRQALGQGPEFLTYFNYEAQQDKSGLPNDRFSAERPEGSISTLTIQRTEQRDSAMYRCASSPVSGLEHNEQFFGPGTRLTVL.

This chain joins TRBV5-1 and TRBJ1-1; D remains unclear. This CDR3 spans 15 amino acids. CDR1 is SGHRS, CDR2 YFSETQ, per germline. V was trimmed by 0 bases and J by 2 bases, leaving 11 bases between them. CDR3 DNA sequence: TGCGCCAGCAGCTTGGGAATAGGAGGAAACACTGAAGCTTTCTTT. Protein product: CASSLGIGGNTEAFF.

The sample holds many counts of this clonotype. The chain uses TRBV5-1 and TRBJ1-2; D not certain. The CDR3 spans 15 residues. Germline V gene data show CDR1 as SGHRS and CDR2 as YFSETQ. Trimming stripped 4 bases from V and 12 bases from J, with 25 bases between. CDR3 sequence reads: CASSPGDVGGLGHTF. CDR3 in DNA: TGCGCCAGCAGCCCCGGTGATGTTGGCGGGCTGGGTCACACCTTC.

Ten or more counts support this clonotype. The V call is TRBV11-3, the J call TRBJ2-1; D unclear. Germline CDR1 is SGHNT and CDR2 is YENEEA. Trimming left V 1 base short and J 5 bases short, with 6 bases between. The length of the CDR3 is 13 residues. CDR3 bases: TGTGCCAGCAGCTTAGCTGGCAACAATGAGCAGTTCTTC. This encodes CASSLAGNNEQFF.

The table lists this clonotype with many counts. V and J are TRBV7-3 and TRBJ2-1, with 10 bases identical to TRBD2. The germline V gene has CDR1 SGHTA and CDR2 FQGTGA. The CDR3 loop spans 16 amino acids. The V and J ends lost 1 base and 9 bases, in that order; junction bases with no gene match: 9. DNA for the CDR3: TGTGCCAGCAGCTTAAGGGCTAGCGGGGGAGGGACTGAGCAGTTCTTC. This sequence encodes CASSLRASGGGTEQFF.

This clonotype was seen ten or more times. The chain recombines TRBV4-2 with TRBJ2-6; D is unresolved. Trimming took off 1 base at V and 0 bases at J, with 10 bases between the two ends. There are 17 residues in the CDR3. Germline V gene data show CDR1 as LGHNA and CDR2 as YNFKEQ. CDR3 residues: CASSQVEQYSGANVLTF. In DNA, the CDR3 is TGTGCCAGCAGCCAAGTGGAACAGTACTCTGGGGCCAACGTCCTGACTTTC.

This clonotype was seen many times. This chain links TRBV28 with TRBJ2-2; 9 nucleotides line up with TRBD1. With V trimmed by 6 bases and J by 4 bases, 12 bases remained unmatched. This CDR3 is 17 amino acids long. The germline V gene encodes CDR1 MDHEN and CDR2 SYDVKM. The CDR3 nucleotides are TGTGCCAGCAGGGGCTCGGACAGGGGACGGGTCACCGGGGAGCTGTTTTTT. This translates into CASRGSDRGRVTGELFF.

This clonotype was picked up many times. The chain has TRBV12-3 or TRBV12-4 and TRBJ1-2; TRBD1 matches 7 bases. Unmatched junction bases numbered 4, after V lost 8 bases and J lost 7 bases. The CDR3 spans 11 residues. CDR3 nucleotides: TGTGCCAGCGACAGGGAGGGTGGCTACACCTTC. Translated, it gives CASDREGGYTF.

This clonotype has at least ten counts. The chain couples TRBV2 to TRBJ1-6, with unresolved D. The CDR3 covers 15 residues. V lost 5 bases, J lost 0 bases, and 8 bases lay in between. Germline loops: CDR1 SNHLY, CDR2 FYNNEI. CDR3 bases: TGTGCCAGCAGTTCGGGTCGCTCCTATAATTCACCCCTCCACTTT. It yields the protein CASSSGRSYNSPLHF.

For this clonotype: A read error may be the cause here, since a much bigger clone is one base away. Without the conserved terminal phenylalanine or tryptophan, this CDR3 likely stems from a read error. This sequence joins TRBV6-6 and TRBJ2-7, with D possibly TRBD2 on 6 matching bases. The V gene lost 6 bases and the J gene lost 2 bases, with 14 bases spanning the gap. Germline-derived CDR1 and CDR2 are MNHNY and SVGAGI (reference sequence). The CDR3 has 14 residues. This chain's CDR3 is CASSSPGRPYEQYL. The CDR3 DNA follows: TGTGCCAGCAGCTCCCCGGGGAGGCCCTACGAGCAGTACCTC.

This clonotype appeared many times. V gene TRBV2 combines with J gene TRBJ1-1; TRBD1 matches 9 bases. Germline V gene data show CDR1 as SNHLY and CDR2 as FYNNEI. This CDR3 region has 19 residues. Trimming removed 2 bases from V and 3 bases from J; junction bases left unmatched: 16. Written as DNA, the CDR3 is TGTGCCAGCAGTGAACCGCCTAGGACAGGGGCTTATGTGGACACTGAAGCTTTCTTT. Its translation is CASSEPPRTGAYVDTEAFF. Full variable domain (remainder filled in from reference TRBV2 and TRBJ1-1): EPEVTQTPSHQVTQMGQEVILRCVPISNHLYFYWYRQILGQKVEFLVSFYNNEISEKSEIFDDQFSVERPDGSNFTLKIRSTKLEDSAMYFCASSEPPRTGAYVDTEAFFGQGTRLTVV.

This clonotype came up many times. The CDR3 DNA follows: TGCAGCGGGCACTACAATGAGCAGTTCTTC. This sequence encodes CSGHYNEQFF. The gene calls are TRBV29-1 and TRBJ2-1; D gene unclear. V was trimmed by 7 bases and J by 3 bases, leaving 4 bases between them. Germline lookup yields CDR1 SQVTM and CDR2 ANQGSEA. This CDR3 is 10 amino acids long.

This clonotype has a count of ten or more. The chain joins TRBV6-5 to TRBJ2-5; D is possibly TRBD2 (5 bases). Germline V gives CDR1 MNHEY, CDR2 SVGAGI. V was clipped by 0 bases and J by 5 bases, with 10 bases between them. The CDR3 contains 14 residues. In nucleotides, the CDR3 is TGTGCCAGCAGTTACTCTCTGCCGGGGGAGACCCAGTACTTC. Translating it yields CASSYSLPGETQYF.

This clonotype was recorded many times. CDR3 protein: CASSRGQSLYEQYF. Written as DNA, the CDR3 is TGTGCCAGCAGCCGCGGGCAGTCACTTTACGAGCAGTACTTC. This chain links TRBV9 with TRBJ2-7; D possibly corresponds to TRBD2 (5 bases). Between the trimmed V and J ends, which lost 4 bases and 4 bases, there was a span of 15 bases. The germline V gene encodes CDR1 SGDLS and CDR2 YYNGEE. This CDR3 region has 14 residues. Full variable domain (remainder filled in from reference TRBV9 and TRBJ2-7): DSGVTQTPKHLITATGQRVTLRCSPRSGDLSVYWYQQSLDQGLQFLIQYYNGEERAKGNILERFSAQQFPDLHSELNLSSLELGDSALYFCASSRGQSLYEQYFGPGTRLTVT.

This clonotype was observed many times. It is unclear where the CDR3 begins or ends on the DNA, so no DNA is shown, and the CDR3 is as TCRdb lists it. V and J are TRBV6-5 and TRBJ2-5; whether TRBD1, the table's D call, matches the DNA was not checked. The CDR3 is 15 residues long, counting both termini. Germline loops: CDR1 MNHEY, CDR2 SVGAGI. CDR3 protein: CASSSSGGFGETQYF.

This clonotype came up many times. The chain employs TRBV29-1 and TRBJ2-2; D perhaps matches TRBD1 (5 bases). The CDR3 is 12 amino acids. CDR1 is SQVTM, CDR2 ANQGSEA, per germline. V shed 7 bases and J shed 4 bases, with 10 bases lying between them. CDR3 residues: CSAIQGTGELFF. CDR3 sequence (DNA): TGCAGCGCCATTCAGGGCACCGGGGAGCTGTTTTTT.

This clonotype was detected ten times or more. This rearrangement joins TRBV7-9 to TRBJ1-2, with no clear D. This CDR3 comprises 14 residues. Germline assignment: CDR1 SEHNR and CDR2 FQNEAQ (reference sequence). Trimming removed 5 bases from V and 2 bases from J, with 12 bases in between. The CDR3 here is CASSPLAANYGYTF. Written as DNA, the CDR3 is TGTGCCAGCAGCCCCCTCGCGGCGAACTATGGCTACACCTTC.

Many counts were recorded for this clonotype. This chain links TRBV18 with TRBJ2-7, with D uncertain. From germline, CDR1 is KGHSH and CDR2 LQKENI. The CDR3 covers 13 residues. The ends were cut back, 4 bases at V and 2 bases at J, with 9 bases in the middle. The CDR3 loop is CASSLMPTYEQYF. The CDR3 coding sequence is TGTGCCAGCTCACTTATGCCCACCTACGAGCAGTACTTC. The entire variable domain, with the rest obtained from reference TRBV18 and TRBJ2-7, is as follows: NAGVMQNPRHLVRRRGQEARLRCSPMKGHSHVYWYRQLPEEGLKFMVYLQKENIIDESGMPKERFSAEFPKEGPSILRIQQVVRGDSAAYFCASSLMPTYEQYFGPGTRLTVT.

This clonotype was detected many times. The gene calls are TRBV11-3 and TRBJ2-2; tentatively, D is TRBD1 or TRBD2 (5 bases each). V was pared by 3 bases and J by 7 bases, with 9 bases between. Germline V lookup: CDR1 SGHNT, CDR2 YENEEA. This CDR3 is built from 13 residues. CDR3 region: CASSLGDHGELFF. CDR3 in DNA: TGTGCCAGCAGCTTGGGGGATCACGGGGAGCTGTTTTTT.

This clonotype was recorded many times. The chain links TRBV20-1 to TRBJ1-5; D unresolved. CDR1 and CDR2 (germline): DFQATT, SNEGSKA (reference sequence). This CDR3 contains 14 residues. V was pared by 3 bases and J by 2 bases, with 11 bases between. The CDR3 sequence is CSASGLSGNQPQHF. Written as DNA, the CDR3 is TGCAGTGCTAGTGGGCTCTCGGGCAATCAGCCCCAGCATTTT.

This clonotype was recorded many times. The CDR3 nucleotides read TGTGCCAGCAGCTCAACAGGGGTTTTGGGATCTGGGGCCAACGTCCTGACTTTC. This gives the protein CASSSTGVLGSGANVLTF. The V call is TRBV11-3, the J call TRBJ2-6; the match to TRBD1 covers 7 bases. This CDR3 is 18 amino acids long. The V gene's germline CDR1 is SGHNT and CDR2 YENEEA. V was clipped by 4 bases and J by 1 base; unmatched bases: 10.

This clonotype was counted many times. The rearrangement uses TRBV7-2 and TRBJ2-7; TRBD2 matches at 7 bases. The germline V gene has CDR1 SGHTA and CDR2 FQGNSA. The CDR3 totals 16 residues. The ends lost 1 base at V and 3 bases at J; junction bases unmatched: 9. CDR3 DNA sequence: TGTGCCAGCAGCTTAGATTGGCGGGGGACGCACTACGAGCAGTACTTC. Protein product: CASSLDWRGTHYEQYF.